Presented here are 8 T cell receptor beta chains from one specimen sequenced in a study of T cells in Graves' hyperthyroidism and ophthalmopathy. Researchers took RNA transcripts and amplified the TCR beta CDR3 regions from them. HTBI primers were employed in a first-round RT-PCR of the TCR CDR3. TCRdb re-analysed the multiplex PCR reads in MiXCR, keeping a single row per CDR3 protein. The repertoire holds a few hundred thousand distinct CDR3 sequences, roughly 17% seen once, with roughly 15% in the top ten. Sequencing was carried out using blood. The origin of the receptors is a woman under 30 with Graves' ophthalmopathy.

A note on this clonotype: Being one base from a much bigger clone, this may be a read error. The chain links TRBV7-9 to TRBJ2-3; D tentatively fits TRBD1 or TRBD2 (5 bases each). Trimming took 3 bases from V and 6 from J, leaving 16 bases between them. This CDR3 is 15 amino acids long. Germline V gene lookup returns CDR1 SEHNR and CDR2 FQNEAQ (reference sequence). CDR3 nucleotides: TGTGCCAGCAGCTTCCGCAGGGAGCTTGGGGATACGCAGTATTTT. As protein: CASSFRRELGDTQYF.

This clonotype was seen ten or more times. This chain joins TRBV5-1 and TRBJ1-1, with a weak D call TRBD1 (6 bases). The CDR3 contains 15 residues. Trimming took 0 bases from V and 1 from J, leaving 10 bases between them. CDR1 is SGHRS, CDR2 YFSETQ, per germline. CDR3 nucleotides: TGCGCCAGCAGCTTGGCCGGGACACCGAACACTGAAGCTTTCTTT. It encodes CASSLAGTPNTEAFF.

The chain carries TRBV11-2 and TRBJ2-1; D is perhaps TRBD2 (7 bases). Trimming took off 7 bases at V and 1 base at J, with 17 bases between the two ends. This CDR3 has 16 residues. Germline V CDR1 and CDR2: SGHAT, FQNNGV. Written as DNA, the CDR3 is TGTGCCAGCACCCTAGGGGGAGCGGGATCCTACAATGAGCAGTTCTTC. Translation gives CASTLGGAGSYNEQFF.

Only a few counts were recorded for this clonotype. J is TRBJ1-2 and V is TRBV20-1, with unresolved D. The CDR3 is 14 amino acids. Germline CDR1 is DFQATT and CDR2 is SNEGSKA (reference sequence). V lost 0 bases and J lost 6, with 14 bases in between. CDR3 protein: CSAREGPWVNGYTF. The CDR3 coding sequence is TGCAGTGCTAGAGAAGGCCCGTGGGTCAATGGCTACACCTTC.

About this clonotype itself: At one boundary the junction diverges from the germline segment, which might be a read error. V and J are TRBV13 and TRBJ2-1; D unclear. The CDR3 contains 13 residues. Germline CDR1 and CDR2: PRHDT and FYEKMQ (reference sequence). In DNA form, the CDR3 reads TGTGCCGGCAGCCCCGATTCTGTTGGGGAGCAGTTCTTC. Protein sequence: CAGSPDSVGEQFF.

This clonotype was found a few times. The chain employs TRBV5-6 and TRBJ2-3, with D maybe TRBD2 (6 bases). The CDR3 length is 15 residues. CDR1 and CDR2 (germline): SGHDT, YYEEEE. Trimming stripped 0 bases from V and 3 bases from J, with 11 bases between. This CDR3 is CASSLGLEPTDTQYF. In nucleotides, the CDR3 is TGTGCCAGCAGCTTGGGACTAGAACCAACAGATACGCAGTATTTT.

This CDR3 is CSVDGDTGLVYGYTF. The CDR3 DNA follows: TGCAGCGTTGATGGCGACACGGGATTAGTCTATGGCTACACCTTC. The chain couples TRBV29-1 to TRBJ1-2; D is ambiguous. With 3 bases removed from V and 4 bases from J, the gap between germline ends came to 18 bases. Germline V gives CDR1 SQVTM, CDR2 ANQGSEA. CDR3 length: 15 amino acids. Looking up the rest from reference TRBV29-1 and TRBJ1-2 gives the full variable domain: SAVISQKPSRDICQRGTSLTIQCQVDSQVTMMFWYRQQPGQSLTLIATANQGSEATYESGFVIDKFPISRPNLTFSTLTVSNMSPEDSSIYLCSVDGDTGLVYGYTFGSGTRLTVV.

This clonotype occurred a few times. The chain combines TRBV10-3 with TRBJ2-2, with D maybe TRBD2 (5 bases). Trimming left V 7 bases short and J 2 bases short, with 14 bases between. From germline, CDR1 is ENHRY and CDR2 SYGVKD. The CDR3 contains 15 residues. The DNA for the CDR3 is TGTGCCATCACCGCTCAGGAGGCTAACACCGGGGAGCTGTTTTTT. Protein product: CAITAQEANTGELFF.